This T cell receptor (beta chain) was sequenced for a study of blood T cell repertoires in COVID-19. Study as a whole: The analysed material was cDNA or gDNA that came from T cells, B-cell-depleted T cells, or PBMCs.

Only in-frame clones appear in the TCRdb table, and some are missing; sequencing was by immunoSEQ multiplex PCR. The top ten hold less than 3.5% of the sample, which has approximately 250,000 clones, less than 95% seen once. Those enrolled, adults aged about 18 to 89 years, came from about 24 US areas. CDR3 length: 15 residues. The germline gives CDR1 MNHEY, CDR2 SVGAGI. Trimming cost V 6 bases and J 1 base; bases outside gene matches: 7. This sequence originates from a man between 35 and 55 years old who had been exposed to COVID-19. This chain links TRBV6-5 with TRBJ1-1; 8 nucleotides match TRBD1. The sequencing input was PBMCs or T cells enriched from blood (not recorded which). Written as DNA, the CDR3 is TGTGCCAGCAGCATAACAGGGGGGGAGAACACTGAAGCTTTCTTT. It is translated as CASSITGGENTEAFF.